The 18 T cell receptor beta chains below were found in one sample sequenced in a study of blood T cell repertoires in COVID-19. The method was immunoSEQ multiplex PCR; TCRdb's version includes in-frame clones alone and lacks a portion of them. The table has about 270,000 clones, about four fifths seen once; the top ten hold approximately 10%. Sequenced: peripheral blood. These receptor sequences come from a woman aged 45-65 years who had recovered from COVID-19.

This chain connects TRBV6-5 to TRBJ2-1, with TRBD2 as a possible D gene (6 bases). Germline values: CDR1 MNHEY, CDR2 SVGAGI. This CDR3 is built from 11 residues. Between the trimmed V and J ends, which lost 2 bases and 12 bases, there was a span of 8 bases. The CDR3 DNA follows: TGTGCCAGCAGTTACCACGGGAGGCAGTTCTTC. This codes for CASSYHGRQFF.

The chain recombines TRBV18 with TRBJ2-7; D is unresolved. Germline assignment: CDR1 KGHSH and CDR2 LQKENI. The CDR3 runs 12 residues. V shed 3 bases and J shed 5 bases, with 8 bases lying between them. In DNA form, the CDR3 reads TGTGCCAGCTCACCCTTCCTAGACGAGCAGTACTTC. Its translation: CASSPFLDEQYF.

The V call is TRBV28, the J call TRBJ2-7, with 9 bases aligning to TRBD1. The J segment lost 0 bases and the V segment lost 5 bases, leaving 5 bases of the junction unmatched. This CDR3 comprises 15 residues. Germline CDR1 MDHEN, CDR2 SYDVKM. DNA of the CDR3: TGTGCCAGCAGTACACCGGGACAGGGCTCCTACGAGCAGTACTTC. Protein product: CASSTPGQGSYEQYF.

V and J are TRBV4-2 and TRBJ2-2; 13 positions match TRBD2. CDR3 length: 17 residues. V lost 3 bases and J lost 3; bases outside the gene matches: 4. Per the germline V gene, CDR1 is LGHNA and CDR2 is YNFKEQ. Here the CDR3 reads CASSQGTSGTYTGELFF. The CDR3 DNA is TGTGCCAGCAGCCAGGGGACTAGCGGGACTTACACCGGGGAGCTGTTTTTT.

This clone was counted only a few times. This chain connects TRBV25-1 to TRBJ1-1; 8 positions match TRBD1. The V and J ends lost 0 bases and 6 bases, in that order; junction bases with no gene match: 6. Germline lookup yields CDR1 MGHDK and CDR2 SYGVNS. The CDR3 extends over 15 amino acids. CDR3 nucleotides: TGTGCCAGCAGTGAATATCAGGGGGCTAAGGCTGAAGCTTTCTTT. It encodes CASSEYQGAKAEAFF.

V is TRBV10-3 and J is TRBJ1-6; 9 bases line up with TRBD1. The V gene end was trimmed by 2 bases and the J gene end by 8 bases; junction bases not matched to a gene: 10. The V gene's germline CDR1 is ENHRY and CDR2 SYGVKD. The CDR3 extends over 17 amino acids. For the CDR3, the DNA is TGTGCCATCAGTGAGCCGACGATACAGGGGGCGGATTCACCCCTCCACTTT. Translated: CAISEPTIQGADSPLHF.

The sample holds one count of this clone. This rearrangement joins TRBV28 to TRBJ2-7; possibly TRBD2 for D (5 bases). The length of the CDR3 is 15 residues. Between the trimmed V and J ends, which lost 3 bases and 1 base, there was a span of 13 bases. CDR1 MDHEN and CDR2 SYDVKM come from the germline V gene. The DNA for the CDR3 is TGTGCCAGCAGTTTGGACTGGGCCCTGTCCTACGAGCAGTACTTC. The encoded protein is CASSLDWALSYEQYF.

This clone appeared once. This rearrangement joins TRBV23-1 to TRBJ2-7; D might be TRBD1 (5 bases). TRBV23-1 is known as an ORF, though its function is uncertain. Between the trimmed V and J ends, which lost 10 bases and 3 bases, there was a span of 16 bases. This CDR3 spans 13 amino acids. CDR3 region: CATKRQSSYEQYF. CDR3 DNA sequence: TGCGCCACCAAGCGACAGAGTAGCTACGAGCAGTACTTC.

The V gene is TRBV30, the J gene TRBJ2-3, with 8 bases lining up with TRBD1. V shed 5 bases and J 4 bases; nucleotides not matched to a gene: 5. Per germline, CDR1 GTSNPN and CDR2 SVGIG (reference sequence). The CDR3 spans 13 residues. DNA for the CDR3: TGTGCCTGGGTGACACAGGGGGCAGATACGCAGTATTTT. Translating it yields CAWVTQGADTQYF.

CDR3 DNA sequence: TGTGCCAGTAGTATCTTAGAGGGGGGGCCTAGCTACAATGAGCAGTTCTTC. Amino acid sequence: CASSILEGGPSYNEQFF. The J gene is TRBJ2-1, the V gene TRBV19; weak D call: TRBD2 (7 bases). The CDR3 is 17 amino acids. The V end lost 3 bases, the J end lost 3 bases, and 18 bases lay between the germline ends. Germline loops: CDR1 LNHDA, CDR2 SQIVND (reference sequence).

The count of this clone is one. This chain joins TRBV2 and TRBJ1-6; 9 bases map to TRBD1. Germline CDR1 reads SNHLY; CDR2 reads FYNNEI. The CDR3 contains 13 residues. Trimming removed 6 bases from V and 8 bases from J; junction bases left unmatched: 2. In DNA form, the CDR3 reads TGTGCCAGCAGCTGGGACAGGGATTCACCCCTCCACTTT. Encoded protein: CASSWDRDSPLHF.

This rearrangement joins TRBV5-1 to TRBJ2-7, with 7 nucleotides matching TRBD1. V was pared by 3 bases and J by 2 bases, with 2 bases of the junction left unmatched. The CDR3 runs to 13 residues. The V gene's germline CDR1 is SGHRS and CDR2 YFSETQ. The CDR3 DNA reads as TGCGCCAGCAGCTACCAGGGGGCCTACGAGCAGTACTTC. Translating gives CASSYQGAYEQYF.

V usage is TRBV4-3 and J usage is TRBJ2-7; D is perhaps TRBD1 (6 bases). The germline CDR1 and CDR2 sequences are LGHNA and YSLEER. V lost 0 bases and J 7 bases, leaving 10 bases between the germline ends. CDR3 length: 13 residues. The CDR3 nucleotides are TGCGCCAGCAGCCAAGAACAGGGCGGGGAGCAGTACTTC. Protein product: CASSQEQGGEQYF.

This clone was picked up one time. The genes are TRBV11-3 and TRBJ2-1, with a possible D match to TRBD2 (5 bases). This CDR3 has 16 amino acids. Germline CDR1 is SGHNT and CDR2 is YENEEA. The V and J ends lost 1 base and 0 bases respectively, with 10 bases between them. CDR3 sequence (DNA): TGTGCCAGCAGCTTAGGGAGGTCCAGCTCCTACAATGAGCAGTTCTTC. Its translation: CASSLGRSSSYNEQFF.

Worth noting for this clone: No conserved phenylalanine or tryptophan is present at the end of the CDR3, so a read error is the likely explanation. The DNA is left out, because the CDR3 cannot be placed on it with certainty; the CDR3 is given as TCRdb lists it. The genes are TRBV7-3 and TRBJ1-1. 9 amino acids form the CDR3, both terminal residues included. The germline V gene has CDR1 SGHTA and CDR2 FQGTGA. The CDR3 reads CASSANMAR.

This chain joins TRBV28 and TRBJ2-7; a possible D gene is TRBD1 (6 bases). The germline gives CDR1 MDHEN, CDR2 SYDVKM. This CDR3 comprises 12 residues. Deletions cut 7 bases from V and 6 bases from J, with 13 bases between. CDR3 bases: TGTGCCAGCATTGCAGGGGCGAGCGAGCAGTACTTC. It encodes CASIAGASEQYF.

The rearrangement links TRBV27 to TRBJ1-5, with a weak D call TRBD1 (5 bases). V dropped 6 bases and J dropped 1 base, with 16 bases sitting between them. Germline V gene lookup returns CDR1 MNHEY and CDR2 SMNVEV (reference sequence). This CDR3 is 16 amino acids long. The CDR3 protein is CASSPKRDSSNQPQHF. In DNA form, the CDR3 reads TGTGCCAGCAGCCCAAAGAGGGACTCCAGCAATCAGCCCCAGCATTTT.

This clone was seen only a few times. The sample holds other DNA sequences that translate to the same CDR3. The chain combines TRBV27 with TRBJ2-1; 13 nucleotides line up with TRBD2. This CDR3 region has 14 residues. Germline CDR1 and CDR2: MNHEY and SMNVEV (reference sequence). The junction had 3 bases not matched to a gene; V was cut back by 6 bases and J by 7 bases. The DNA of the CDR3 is TGTGCCAGCAGGGGACTAGCGGGATCTAATGAGCAGTTCTTC. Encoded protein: CASRGLAGSNEQFF.